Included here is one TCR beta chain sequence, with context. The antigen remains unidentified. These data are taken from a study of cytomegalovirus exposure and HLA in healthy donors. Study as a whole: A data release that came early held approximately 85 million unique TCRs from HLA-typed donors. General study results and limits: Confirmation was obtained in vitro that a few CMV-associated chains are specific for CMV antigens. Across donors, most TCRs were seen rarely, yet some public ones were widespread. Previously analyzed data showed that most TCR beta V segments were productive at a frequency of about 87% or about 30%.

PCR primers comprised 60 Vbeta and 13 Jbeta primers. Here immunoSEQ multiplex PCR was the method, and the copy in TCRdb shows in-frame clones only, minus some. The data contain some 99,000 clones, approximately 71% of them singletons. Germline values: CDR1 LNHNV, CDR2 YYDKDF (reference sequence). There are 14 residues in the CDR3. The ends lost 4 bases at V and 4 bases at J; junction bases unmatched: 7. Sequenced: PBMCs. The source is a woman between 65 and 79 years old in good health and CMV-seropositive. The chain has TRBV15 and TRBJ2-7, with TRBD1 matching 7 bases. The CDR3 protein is CATSTGTDIYEQYF. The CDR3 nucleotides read TGTGCCACCAGCACCGGGACAGATATATACGAGCAGTACTTC.